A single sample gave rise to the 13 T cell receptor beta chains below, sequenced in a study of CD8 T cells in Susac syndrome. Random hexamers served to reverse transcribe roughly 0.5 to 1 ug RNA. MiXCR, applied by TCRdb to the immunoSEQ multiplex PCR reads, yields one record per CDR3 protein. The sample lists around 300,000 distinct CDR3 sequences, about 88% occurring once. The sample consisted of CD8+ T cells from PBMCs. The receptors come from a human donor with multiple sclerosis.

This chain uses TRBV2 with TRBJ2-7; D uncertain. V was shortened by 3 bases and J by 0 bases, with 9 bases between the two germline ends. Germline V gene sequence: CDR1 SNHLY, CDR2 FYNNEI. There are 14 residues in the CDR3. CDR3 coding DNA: TGTGCCAGCAGTGAGGGCCCGAGCTCCTACGAGCAGTACTTC. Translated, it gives CASSEGPSSYEQYF.

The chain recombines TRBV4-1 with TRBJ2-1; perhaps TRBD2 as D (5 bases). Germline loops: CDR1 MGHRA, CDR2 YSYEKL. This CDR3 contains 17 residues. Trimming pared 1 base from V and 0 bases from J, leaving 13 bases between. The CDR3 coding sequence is TGCGCCAGCAGCCAAGTTCCCGGACTTGGCTCCTACAATGAGCAGTTCTTC. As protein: CASSQVPGLGSYNEQFF.

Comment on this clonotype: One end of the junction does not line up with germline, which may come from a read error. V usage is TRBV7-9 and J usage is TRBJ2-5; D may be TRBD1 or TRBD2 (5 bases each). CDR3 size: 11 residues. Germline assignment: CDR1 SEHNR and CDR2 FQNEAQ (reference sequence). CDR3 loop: CASTDSGQMDF. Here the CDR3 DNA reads TGTGCCAGCACCGACTCGGGGCAGATGGACTTC.

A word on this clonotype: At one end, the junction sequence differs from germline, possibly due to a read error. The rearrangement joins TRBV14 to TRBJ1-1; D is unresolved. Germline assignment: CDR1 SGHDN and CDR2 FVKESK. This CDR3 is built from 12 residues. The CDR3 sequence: CASSKDYFLAFF. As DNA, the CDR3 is TGTGCCAGCAGCAAAGACTACTTCCTGGCTTTCTTT.

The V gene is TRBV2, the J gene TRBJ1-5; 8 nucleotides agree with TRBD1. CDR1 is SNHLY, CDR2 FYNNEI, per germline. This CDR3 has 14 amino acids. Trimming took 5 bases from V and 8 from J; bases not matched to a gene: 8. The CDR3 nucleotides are TGTGCCAGCAGTCCGAACAGGGGGACGGAGCCCCAGCATTTT. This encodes CASSPNRGTEPQHF.

The CDR3 nucleotides read TGCAGTGCTAGAGGCGGAAACTCTAACTATGGCTACACCTTC. This encodes CSARGGNSNYGYTF. The chain uses TRBV20-1 and TRBJ1-2; no clear D gene. V lost 1 base and J 0 bases, leaving 9 bases between the germline ends. CDR1 is DFQATT, CDR2 SNEGSKA, per germline (reference sequence). This CDR3 contains 14 residues.

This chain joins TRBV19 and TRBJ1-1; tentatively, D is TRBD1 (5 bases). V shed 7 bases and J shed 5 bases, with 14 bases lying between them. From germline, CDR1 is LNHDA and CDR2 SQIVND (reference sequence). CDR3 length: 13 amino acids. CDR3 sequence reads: CASIQGSGTEAFF. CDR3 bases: TGTGCCAGTATTCAGGGATCTGGAACTGAAGCTTTCTTT. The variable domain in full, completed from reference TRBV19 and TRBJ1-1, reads DGGITQSPKYLFRKEGQNVTLSCEQNLNHDAMYWYRQDPGQGLRLIYYSQIVNDFQKGDIAEGYSVSREKKESFPLTVTSAQKNPTAFYLCASIQGSGTEAFFGQGTRLTVV.

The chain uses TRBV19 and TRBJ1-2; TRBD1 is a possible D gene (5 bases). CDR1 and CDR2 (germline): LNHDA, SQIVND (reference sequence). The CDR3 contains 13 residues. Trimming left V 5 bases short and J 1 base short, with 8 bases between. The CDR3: CASSVQGNYGYTF. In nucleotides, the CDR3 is TGTGCCAGTAGTGTCCAGGGTAACTATGGCTACACCTTC.

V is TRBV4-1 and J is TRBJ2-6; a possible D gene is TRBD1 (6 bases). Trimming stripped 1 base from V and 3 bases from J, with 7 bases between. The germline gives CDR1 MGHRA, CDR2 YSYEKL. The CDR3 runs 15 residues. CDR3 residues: CASSQAGVGANVLTF. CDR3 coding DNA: TGCGCCAGCAGCCAAGCAGGGGTTGGGGCCAACGTCCTGACTTTC.

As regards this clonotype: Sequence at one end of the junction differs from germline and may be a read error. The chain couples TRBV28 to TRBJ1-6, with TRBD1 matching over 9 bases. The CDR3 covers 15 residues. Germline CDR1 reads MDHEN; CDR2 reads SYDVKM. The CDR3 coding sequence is TGTGCCAGCAGTTGGCCGGGACAGGGTCATTCGCCCCTCCACTTT. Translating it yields CASSWPGQGHSPLHF.

CDR3 sequence reads: CASSDGGGRQETQYF. CDR3 nucleotide sequence: TGTGCCAGCAGTGACGGAGGTGGCCGGCAAGAGACCCAGTACTTC. The chain is built from TRBV6-1 and TRBJ2-5; possible D gene TRBD2, 5 bases. The CDR3 has 15 amino acids. Between the trimmed V and J ends, which lost 3 bases and 2 bases, there was a span of 13 bases. Germline V gene lookup returns CDR1 MNHNS and CDR2 SASEGT.

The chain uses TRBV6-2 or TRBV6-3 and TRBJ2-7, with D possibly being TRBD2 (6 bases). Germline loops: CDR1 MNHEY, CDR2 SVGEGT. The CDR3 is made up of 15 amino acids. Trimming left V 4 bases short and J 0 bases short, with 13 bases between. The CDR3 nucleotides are TGTGCCAGCAGTTTGGTCGGGAGCCCCTCCTACGAGCAGTACTTC. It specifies CASSLVGSPSYEQYF.

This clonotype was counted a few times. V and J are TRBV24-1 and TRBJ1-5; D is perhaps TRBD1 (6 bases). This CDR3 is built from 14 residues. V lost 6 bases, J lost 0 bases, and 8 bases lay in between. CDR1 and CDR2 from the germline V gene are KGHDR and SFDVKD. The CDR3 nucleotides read TGTGCCACCAGTTGGGGGGCTAGCAATCAGCCCCAGCATTTT. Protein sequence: CATSWGASNQPQHF.